These T cell receptor beta chains were read from a single sample in a study of T cell changes during pregnancy in multiple sclerosis. The data were produced by immunoSEQ multiplex PCR, yet TCRdb's version contains in-frame clones alone and is incomplete. The sample consists of 70,000 to 90,000 clones, about 89% of them appearing once. The sample was PBMCs, taken in the first trimester of pregnancy. These receptor sequences come from a female donor in good health, serving as a control in a pregnancy study. Some clones in this sample may be carry-over from other donors' samples. Each CDR3 is given with its conserved first and last residue. A D gene is named only where the DNA matches it firmly. Clone size appears in some rows only: once, few, many, or a class for an expanded clone.

TRBJ1-5	.	few	TRBV2	TGTGCCAGCAGTGATCGGGGTGACGATCAGCCCCAGCATTTT	CASSDRGDDQPQHF
TRBJ1-2	.	.	TRBV29-1	TGCAGCGTTGTGGGGGGGGGCGGCAACTATGGCTACACCTTC	CSVVGGGGNYGYTF
TRBJ1-6	.	few	TRBV11-2	TGTGCCAGCAGCTCGGCAGGGAATAATTCACCCCTCCACTTT	CASSSAGNNSPLHF
TRBJ2-1	TRBD2	.	TRBV2	TGTGCCAGCAGTGATGGGGGGGAGGATGAGCAGTTCTTC	CASSDGGEDEQFF
TRBJ1-2	.	.	TRBV19	TGTGCCAGTAGTATAGTACGGGGAAAGGACTATGGCTACACCTTC	CASSIVRGKDYGYTF
TRBJ1-6	TRBD1	.	TRBV5-6	TGTGCCAGCAGCTCGGACAGGGGGAATTCACCCCTCCACTTT	CASSSDRGNSPLHF
TRBJ1-2	.	.	TRBV5-5	TGTGCCAGCAGCCGTGGAGGGGTCGGCTATGGCTACACCTTC	CASSRGGVGYGYTF
TRBJ2-1	TRBD1	.	TRBV29-1	TGCAGCGTTGACCAGGGGGCGGGTGAGCAGTTCTTC	CSVDQGAGEQFF
TRBJ1-1	TRBD1	.	TRBV29-1	TGCAGCGTCGGGACAGCAAACACTGAAGCTTTCTTT	CSVGTANTEAFF
TRBJ2-7	.	.	TRBV25-1	TGTGCCAGCAGTGAACTAGCGCCCAGCTCCTACGAGCAGTACTTC	CASSELAPSSYEQYF
TRBJ1-2	.	.	TRBV2	TGTGCCAGCATGCAGGGCCCGGAGGGCTACACCTTC	CASMQGPEGYTF
TRBJ2-1	.	.	TRBV2	TGTGCCAGCAGCTCAGGCGGGGCCCCCTACAATGAGCAGTTCTTC	CASSSGGAPYNEQFF
TRBJ2-5	.	.	TRBV18	TGTGCCAGCTCACCACCTAATGGAAGACAGCTAAAAGAGACCCAGTACTTC	CASSPPNGRQLKETQYF
TRBJ2-3	TRBD2	.	TRBV9	TGTGCCAGCAGCGTTGGTACTAGCGGGGGTACAGATACGCAGTATTTT	CASSVGTSGGTDTQYF
TRBJ2-5	.	.	TRBV13	TGTGCCAGCAGCTCCATGGGTGAACTAGGAAGGCCAGAGACCCAGTACTTC	CASSSMGELGRPETQYF
TRBJ2-7	TRBD2	.	TRBV7-2	TGTGCCAGCAGCTCGACTAGCGGGAGTGACGAGCAGTACTTC	CASSSTSGSDEQYF
TRBJ2-2	.	.	TRBV4-1	TGCGCCAGCAGCACACAGGGGAACACCGGGGAGCTGTTTTTT	CASSTQGNTGELFF
TRBJ2-7	.	.	TRBV27	TGTGCCAGCAGTTCGGATGAGGGTCTAGCCTCCGAGCAGTACTTC	CASSSDEGLASEQYF
TRBJ2-7	.	.	TRBV5-4	TGTGCCAGCAGCCACCGGGTGGGGGCCGGCCCTCTCGAGCAGTACTTC	CASSHRVGAGPLEQYF
TRBJ1-1	.	.	TRBV21-1	TGTGCCAGCAGCAAAGTTAATGACCTCCAGGGGGCGCTTGGTCACACTGAAGCTTTCTTT	CASSKVNDLQGALGHTEAFF
TRBJ1-1	TRBD1	.	TRBV4-3	TGCGCCAGCAGCCGACCGGGACAGTTGAGGGCTTTCTTT	CASSRPGQLRAFF
TRBJ2-2	.	.	TRBV18	TGTGCCAGCTCCCCCAAAGGGGACAAATACACCGGGGAGCTGTTTTTT	CASSPKGDKYTGELFF
TRBJ1-5	.	.	TRBV27	TGTGCCAGCAGAACTAACCCCCTACCCAATCAGCCCCAGCATTTT	CASRTNPLPNQPQHF
TRBJ2-3	TRBD2	.	TRBV27	TGTGCCAGACTAGCGGGAGACCCGAATAGCACAGATACGCAGTATTTT	CARLAGDPNSTDTQYF
TRBJ2-4	TRBD2	once	TRBV28	TGTGCCAGCAGTTTGTCGGGAGGACCGGACATTCAGTACTTC	CASSLSGGPDIQYF
TRBJ2-7	TRBD1	.	TRBV7-9	TGTGCCAGCAGCTTAGAACCGGGACAGGGCTACGAGCAGTACTTC	CASSLEPGQGYEQYF
TRBJ2-5	TRBD1	.	TRBV5-1	TGCGCCAGCAGCTTCGACAGGGGCCAGACCCAGTACTTC	CASSFDRGQTQYF
TRBJ2-7	TRBD1	.	TRBV5-1	TGCGCCAGCAGCTTGCGACAGGGCACGGGGGAGCAGTACTTC	CASSLRQGTGEQYF
TRBJ2-3	TRBD2	few	TRBV6-4	TGTGCCAGCAGTGAGAATATAGCGGGAGGGCCGGAAGATACGCAGTATTTT	CASSENIAGGPEDTQYF
TRBJ2-1	.	.	TRBV20-1	TGCAGTGCTCCTAGACATGAGCAGTTCTTC	CSAPRHEQFF
TRBJ1-1	TRBD1	.	TRBV6-4	TGTGCCAGCAGGCCAACAGGGGAGGTCACTGAAGCTTTCTTT	CASRPTGEVTEAFF
TRBJ2-7	.	once	TRBV10-3	TGTGCCATCAGTGACAGTTACGAGCAGTACTTC	CAISDSYEQYF
TRBJ1-2	TRBD1	.	TRBV10-3	TGTGCCATCGGTCCCCAGGGGGCGCCATATGGCTACACCTTC	CAIGPQGAPYGYTF
TRBJ1-5	.	.	TRBV6-1	TGTGCCAGCAGTGAAGGGCTCGATCAGCCCCAGCATTTT	CASSEGLDQPQHF
TRBJ2-5	.	.	TRBV11-2	TGTGCCAGCAGCTTAAAAGGGGCCCAGTACTTC	CASSLKGAQYF
TRBJ2-5	.	.	TRBV28	TGTGCCAGCAGTTCGGGGTATATGAAGACCCAGTACTTC	CASSSGYMKTQYF
TRBJ2-3	.	.	TRBV7-9	TGTGCCAGCAGCTTAGATCTACTTCGGCGGGCTAGCACAGATACGCAGTATTTT	CASSLDLLRRASTDTQYF
TRBJ2-7	TRBD2	.	TRBV29-1	TGCAGCGTTTTGCGGGGGTACGAGCAGTACTTC	CSVLRGYEQYF
TRBJ1-2	TRBD1	.	TRBV29-1	TGCAGCGTCGGGACAGGCTATGGCTACACCTTC	CSVGTGYGYTF
TRBJ2-3	.	once	TRBV11-3	TGTGCCAGCTCAAGGGGTACAGATACGCAGTATTTT	CASSRGTDTQYF
TRBJ2-3	TRBD1	.	TRBV7-3	TGTGCCAGCAGTCTACAGGGGGCCGACACAGATACGCAGTATTTT	CASSLQGADTDTQYF
TRBJ2-5	.	.	TRBV6-5	TGTGCCAGCAGCCCCTCCGAAGAAGGCCACGGGGCCCAGTACTTC	CASSPSEEGHGAQYF
TRBJ2-3	TRBD2	once	TRBV5-4	TGTGCCAGCAGCTTGGGAGCGGGTGGGGGGGCAGATACGCAGTATTTT	CASSLGAGGGADTQYF
TRBJ2-1	TRBD2	.	TRBV2	TGTGCCAGCAGTTCGACTAGCGGGAACAATGAGCAGTTCTTC	CASSSTSGNNEQFF
TRBJ2-5	TRBD1	.	TRBV11-2	TGTGCCAGCAGCCAAGGACTCAGGACAGGGTCTCAAGAGACCCAGTACTTC	CASSQGLRTGSQETQYF
TRBJ2-1	TRBD2	.	TRBV7-3	TGTGCCAGCAGCTCCCCTCGGAAGATGACTAGCGGGAGGGCCGCGGTCAATGAGCAGTTCTTC	CASSSPRKMTSGRAAVNEQFF
TRBJ2-1	TRBD2	.	TRBV29-1	TGCAGCGCGGCGGGAGGACAGATCGATGAGCAGTTCTTC	CSAAGGQIDEQFF
TRBJ2-7	.	.	TRBV2	TGTGCCAGCAGTGAAGCGGGAGTCTCCTACGAGCAGTACTTC	CASSEAGVSYEQYF
TRBJ2-1	TRBD2	.	TRBV11-3	TGTGCCAGCAGCTTAGTACAGCGGGACTACAATGAGCAGTTCTTC	CASSLVQRDYNEQFF
TRBJ1-2	.	once	TRBV5-3	TGTGCCAGAAGCTTGGGGGGGGGTAACTATGGCTACACCTTC	CARSLGGGNYGYTF